Listed below are T cell receptor beta chains from one sample, sequenced in a study of radiation and T cells in renal cell carcinoma. The assay was immunoSEQ multiplex PCR, and TCRdb's table has in-frame clones only and misses some. The sample includes 90,000 to 95,000 clones, 82% of them seen just once. Sequencing was performed on blood, taken from a patient whose treatment included radiotherapy and nephrectomy. The receptors here all came from a man in his sixties with renal cell carcinoma. Each CDR3 is given with its conserved first and last residue. A D gene is named only where the DNA matches it firmly. Clone size is given for some rows only: seen once, a few or many times, or a class if the clone is expanded.

>TRBV6-5|NA|NA|TRBJ2-3|12
CASSSPKGTQYF
TGTGCCAGCAGCTCCCCTAAGGGAACGCAGTATTTT
>TRBV11-2|TRBD1|NA|TRBJ1-3|16
CASSLGDRISGNTIYF
TGTGCCAGCAGCTTAGGGGACAGGATCTCTGGAAACACCATATATTTT
>TRBV19|NA|NA|TRBJ2-7|14
CASSSGTMEYEQYF
TGTGCCAGTAGTAGCGGGACCATGGAGTACGAGCAGTACTTC
>TRBV5-5|NA|NA|TRBJ1-1|14
CASSLAGSGTEAFF
TGTGCCAGCAGCTTGGCCGGGAGCGGCACTGAAGCTTTCTTT
>TRBV9|TRBD2|NA|TRBJ2-1|15
CASSPSGSEYNEQFF
TGTGCCAGCAGCCCTAGCGGGAGCGAGTACAATGAGCAGTTCTTC
>TRBV11-3|TRBD2|NA|TRBJ2-7|17
CASSLEGASGSRNEQYF
TGTGCCAGCAGCTTAGAAGGTGCGAGCGGGAGTCGCAACGAGCAGTACTTC
>TRBV11-2|TRBD1|NA|TRBJ1-4|16
CASSLGRRGRFEKLFF
TGTGCCAGCAGCTTAGGGCGCAGGGGGCGTTTTGAAAAACTGTTTTTT
>TRBV19|NA|NA|TRBJ2-5|13
CASSMGAQETQYF
TGTGCCAGTAGTATGGGGGCGCAAGAGACCCAGTACTTC
>TRBV5-1|TRBD1|NA|TRBJ1-6|17
CASSPEPGTVDNSPLHF
TGCGCCAGCAGCCCGGAACCCGGGACAGTCGATAATTCACCCCTCCACTTT
>TRBV7-8|NA|NA|TRBJ2-5|12
CASSQSRETQYF
TGTGCCAGCAGCCAGAGCCGAGAGACCCAGTACTTC
>TRBV30|NA|NA|TRBJ2-3|16
CARIDNTGRSTDTQYF
TGTGCCCGGATTGACAATACAGGGAGGAGCACAGATACGCAGTATTTT
>TRBV11-3|TRBD2|NA|TRBJ2-1|15
CASSSGLAYYNEQFF
TGTGCCAGCAGCTCAGGACTAGCGTATTACAATGAGCAGTTCTTC
>TRBV9|TRBD2|once|TRBJ2-2|18
CASSVDGAGGPDTGELFF
TGTGCCAGCAGCGTAGACGGTGCGGGAGGGCCGGATACCGGGGAGCTGTTTTTT
>TRBV6-4|TRBD2|NA|TRBJ2-1|14
CASSETGTSNEQFF
TGTGCCAGCAGTGAAACCGGGACTAGCAATGAGCAGTTCTTC
>TRBV5-1|NA|NA|TRBJ2-5|14
CASSPGGGSETQYF
TGCGCCAGCAGCCCTGGCGGGGGCAGTGAGACCCAGTACTTC
>TRBV5-4|NA|NA|TRBJ2-2|15
CASSSTRGQTGELFF
TGTGCCAGCAGCTCAACAAGAGGGCAGACCGGGGAGCTGTTTTTT
>TRBV19|TRBD1|NA|TRBJ2-1|11
CASRSGTGLFF
TGTGCCAGTAGGTCCGGGACAGGGCTGTTCTTC
>TRBV14|NA|once|TRBJ1-1|14
CASSQWEGSTEAFF
TGTGCCAGCAGCCAATGGGAGGGAAGCACTGAAGCTTTCTTT
>TRBV9|TRBD2|NA|TRBJ2-3|16
CASSTGTSVLTDTQYF
TGTGCCAGCAGCACTGGGACTAGCGTACTCACAGATACGCAGTATTTT
>TRBV28|NA|NA|TRBJ1-5|13
CASSRDSNQPQHF
TGTGCCAGCAGCCGGGACAGCAATCAGCCCCAGCATTTT
>TRBV11-2|NA|NA|TRBJ2-3|13
CASRLSAANTQYF
TGTGCCAGCCGCCTGTCGGCAGCCAATACGCAGTATTTT
>TRBV13|TRBD1|NA|TRBJ2-7|13
CASSLGQGYEQYF
TGTGCCAGCAGCTTGGGACAGGGCTACGAGCAGTACTTC
>TRBV7-9|TRBD2|NA|TRBJ2-7|19
CASSATPFRLAARSYEQYF
TGTGCCAGCAGCGCGACCCCCTTCAGACTAGCGGCCCGCTCCTACGAGCAGTACTTC
>TRBV2|TRBD1|NA|TRBJ1-6|16
CASRPLTGGKGSPLHF
TGTGCCAGCAGGCCCCTGACAGGGGGCAAAGGATCACCCCTCCACTTT
>TRBV7-9|NA|few|TRBJ1-1|15
CASRRAGQKKFEAFF
TGTGCCAGCAGGAGGGCAGGGCAGAAAAAATTTGAAGCTTTCTTT
>TRBV28|TRBD1|few|TRBJ2-7|16
CASSRSRDRSSYEQYF
TGTGCCAGCAGCCGGTCCCGGGACAGGAGCTCCTACGAGCAGTACTTC
>TRBV5-1|NA|once|TRBJ1-2|14
CASSLAPRGEGYTF
TGCGCCAGCAGCTTGGCCCCCCGGGGGGAGGGCTACACCTTC
>TRBV28|NA|NA|TRBJ1-4|16
CASRASWQGPNEKLFF
TGTGCCAGCAGGGCCTCCTGGCAGGGTCCTAATGAAAAACTGTTTTTT
>TRBV7-2|TRBD1|NA|TRBJ1-2|15
CASSFGGQGIYGYTF
TGTGCCAGCAGCTTCGGCGGACAGGGGATCTATGGCTACACCTTC
>TRBV6-6|NA|NA|TRBJ1-1|16
CASTFRSLSGNTEAFF
TGTGCCAGCACCTTTCGAAGTCTATCAGGTAACACTGAAGCTTTCTTT
>TRBV15|TRBD1|NA|TRBJ2-3|15
CATSRGQGVTDTQYF
TGTGCCACCAGCAGGGGACAGGGGGTCACAGATACGCAGTATTTT
>TRBV7-8|NA|NA|TRBJ2-7|17
CASSLDSGAVLTYEQYF
TGTGCCAGCAGCTTAGACTCGGGTGCAGTACTTACCTACGAGCAGTACTTC
>TRBV7-8|NA|NA|TRBJ2-7|13
CASSVPSTGEQYF
TGTGCCAGCAGCGTCCCCTCTACGGGCGAGCAGTACTTC
>TRBV7-2|NA|few|TRBJ2-7|13
CASSLRLGSEQYF
TGTGCCAGCAGCTTGAGACTAGGCAGCGAGCAGTACTTC
>TRBV5-6|TRBD1|NA|TRBJ2-3|18
CASNTLGTATGPTDTQYF
TGTGCCAGCAACACCTTAGGGACAGCAACGGGCCCTACAGATACGCAGTATTTT
>TRBV5-1|TRBD1|NA|TRBJ2-3|15
CASSPFDRDTDTQYF
TGCGCCAGCAGCCCTTTCGACAGGGACACAGATACGCAGTATTTT
>TRBV27|TRBD2|once|TRBJ2-7|15
CASSKTSGSLYEQYF
TGTGCCAGCAGCAAAACTAGCGGGAGTCTTTACGAGCAGTACTTC
>TRBV7-9|NA|NA|TRBJ2-7|15
CASSLIGDGTYEQYF
TGTGCCAGCAGCTTAATAGGGGACGGAACCTACGAGCAGTACTTC
>TRBV4-1|TRBD1|NA|TRBJ2-6|17
CASSPRQGSSGANVLTF
TGCGCCAGCAGCCCCAGACAGGGGAGCTCTGGGGCCAACGTCCTGACTTTC
>TRBV19|TRBD2|NA|TRBJ2-1|16
CASSGTSGDRVNEQFF
TGTGCCAGTAGTGGAACTAGCGGGGATCGAGTGAATGAGCAGTTCTTC
>TRBV7-6|NA|NA|TRBJ2-7|14
CASSLRRGSHEQYF
TGTGCCAGCAGCTTACGACGGGGCTCCCACGAGCAGTACTTC
>TRBV5-1|TRBD2|few|TRBJ2-7|14
CASSAGTRQYEQYF
TGCGCCAGCAGTGCCGGGACTAGACAATACGAGCAGTACTTC
>TRBV6-5|NA|once|TRBJ1-5|15
CASSYSGQSNQPQHF
TGTGCCAGCAGTTACTCGGGGCAGAGCAATCAGCCCCAGCATTTT
>TRBV29-1|NA|NA|TRBJ1-2|10
CSVYMYGYTF
TGCAGCGTCTACATGTATGGCTACACCTTC
>TRBV14|NA|NA|TRBJ1-6|12
CASQVGGSPLHF
TGTGCCAGCCAGGTTGGGGGCTCACCCCTCCACTTT
>TRBV18|NA|NA|TRBJ2-7|13
CASSSYSPYEQYF
TGTGCCAGCTCATCCTACTCCCCCTACGAGCAGTACTTC
>TRBV18|TRBD1|NA|TRBJ2-7|15
CASSHPGQSSYEQYF
TGTGCCAGCTCACACCCGGGACAGAGCTCCTACGAGCAGTACTTC